These 20 T cell receptor beta chains were sequenced from one sample in a study of OX40 agonist ivuxolimab in advanced cancers. The repertoire was sequenced with immunoSEQ multiplex PCR; TCRdb's copy has only in-frame clones and lacks some. The profile shows some 61,000 clones, 60% to 80% of them singletons. Sequencing used CD4+ or CD8+ T cells sorted from blood, obtained in a trial of the OX40 agonist ivuxolimab. The receptors derive from an adult with an advanced solid tumor such as melanoma, head and neck, liver or kidney cancer.

V and J are TRBV11-3 and TRBJ1-1; D is unresolved. The CDR3 contains 11 residues. The germline V gene encodes CDR1 SGHNT and CDR2 YENEEA. The ends were cut back, 0 bases at V and 9 bases at J, with 5 bases in the middle. CDR3 sequence reads: CASSLDLKAFF. The CDR3 nucleotides are TGTGCCAGCAGCTTAGATTTGAAAGCTTTCTTT.

By share, this clone counts as medium-sized. The chain recombines TRBV2 with TRBJ1-3, with TRBD1 matching over 8 bases. Germline lookup yields CDR1 SNHLY and CDR2 FYNNEI. CDR3 length: 13 amino acids. V was clipped by 10 bases and J by 7 bases; unmatched bases: 9. This chain's CDR3 is CAKGQGQGNTIYF. For the CDR3, the DNA is TGTGCCAAAGGACAGGGCCAGGGGAACACCATATATTTT.

This clone was observed many times. The rearrangement uses TRBV7-3 and TRBJ2-2; 8 bases fit TRBD1. V dropped 0 bases and J dropped 7; count of bases not matched to a gene: 13. The germline V gene encodes CDR1 SGHTA and CDR2 FQGTGA. This CDR3 has 18 amino acids. CDR3: CASSLTPVQGARDGELFF. In nucleotides, the CDR3 is TGTGCCAGCAGCTTAACCCCGGTGCAGGGGGCTCGGGACGGGGAGCTGTTTTTT.

This clone appeared once. V gene TRBV7-8 combines with J gene TRBJ1-1, with 8 bases aligning to TRBD1. The trim removed 5 bases at V and 1 base at J, leaving 6 bases unmatched. This CDR3 spans 15 amino acids. Germline CDR1 reads SGHVS; CDR2 reads FQNEAQ. CDR3 bases: TGTGCCAGCAGCAAACGGACAGGGAAGAACACTGAAGCTTTCTTT. Its translation: CASSKRTGKNTEAFF.

This clone was recorded once. This chain links TRBV2 with TRBJ1-1, with 9 bases matching TRBD1. The J segment lost 4 bases and the V segment lost 6 bases, leaving 0 bases of the junction unmatched. Per the germline V gene, CDR1 is SNHLY and CDR2 is FYNNEI. The CDR3 length is 12 residues. The CDR3 reads CASRTGGTEAFF. In DNA form, the CDR3 reads TGTGCCAGCAGGACAGGGGGCACTGAAGCTTTCTTT.

V is TRBV4-2 and J is TRBJ1-2; no reliable D call. V was cut by 4 bases and J by 6 bases, with 15 bases left in between. The CDR3 spans 14 residues. Germline CDR1 reads LGHNA; CDR2 reads YNFKEQ. The CDR3 nucleotides are TGTGCCAGCAGCCTTACCACACCCGACGATGGCTACACCTTC. Translated, it gives CASSLTTPDDGYTF.

The rearrangement joins TRBV5-1 to TRBJ1-1; the D is unclear. In germline, CDR1 is SGHRS, CDR2 YFSETQ. The CDR3 is made up of 15 amino acids. Trimming took 4 bases from V and 5 from J, leaving 18 bases between them. The CDR3 nucleotides are TGCGCCAGCAGCCCCTCTCTAAGGAGAGGGACTGAAGCTTTCTTT. Translating gives CASSPSLRRGTEAFF.

The V gene is TRBV7-9, the J gene TRBJ2-2; D gene uncertain. The CDR3 contains 15 residues. Germline assignment: CDR1 SEHNR and CDR2 FQNEAQ (reference sequence). Deletions cut 2 bases from V and 3 bases from J, with 10 bases between. The CDR3 bases are TGTGCCAGCAGCTTATCATCAGCTGACACCGGGGAGCTGTTTTTT. It encodes CASSLSSADTGELFF.

With regard to this clone: The germline gene is not matched at one end of the junction; a read error may be the cause. The chain links TRBV7-8 to TRBJ2-7, with D uncertain. In germline, CDR1 is SGHVS, CDR2 FQNEAQ. This CDR3 is built from 13 residues. CDR3 loop: CASCFGVSYEQYF. The CDR3 DNA sequence: TGTGCCAGCTGCTTCGGAGTCTCCTACGAGCAGTACTTC. Together with reference TRBV7-8 and TRBJ2-7, the CDR3 gives the full variable domain: GAGVSQSPRYKVAKRGQDVALRCDPISGHVSLFWYQQALGQGPEFLTYFQNEAQLDKSGLPSDRFFAERPEGSVSTLKIQRTQQEDSAVYLCASCFGVSYEQYFGPGTRLTVT.

J is TRBJ2-1 and V is TRBV30; TRBD2 is a possible D gene (5 bases). The CDR3 totals 11 residues. V was clipped by 8 bases and J by 9 bases, with 14 bases between them. CDR1 GTSNPN and CDR2 SVGIG come from the germline V gene (reference sequence). The CDR3 DNA is TGTGCCAGCCGTACTAGTTTTGAGCAGTTCTTC. Amino acid sequence: CASRTSFEQFF. Based on the CDR3 plus reference TRBV30 and TRBJ2-1, the full variable domain is SQTIHQWPATLVQPVGSPLSLECTVEGTSNPNLYWYRQAAGRGLQLLFYSVGIGQISSEVPQNLSASRPQDRQFILSSKKLLLSDSGFYLCASRTSFEQFFGPGTRLTVL.

The V gene is TRBV2, the J gene TRBJ2-3; no firm D call. The V gene lost 2 bases and the J gene lost 3 bases, with 3 bases spanning the gap. This CDR3 region has 12 residues. Germline CDR1 SNHLY, CDR2 FYNNEI. The CDR3 region is CASSETTDTQYF. In DNA form, the CDR3 reads TGTGCCAGCAGTGAAACAACAGATACGCAGTATTTT.

This sequence joins TRBV28 and TRBJ1-1; D is unclear. Trimming cost V 6 bases and J 4 bases, with 15 bases left between them. The CDR3 is 14 amino acids. CDR1 is MDHEN and CDR2 is SYDVKM in the germline V gene. CDR3 coding DNA: TGTGCCAGCAGAACCGGACGGGGAGGCACTGAAGCTTTCTTT. This codes for CASRTGRGGTEAFF.

This rearrangement joins TRBV5-4 to TRBJ1-2, with a weak D call TRBD1 (5 bases). V gave up 0 bases and J gave up 3 bases, with 12 bases separating them. Germline V lookup: CDR1 SGHNT, CDR2 YYREEE (reference sequence). The CDR3 has 15 amino acids. The CDR3 loop is CASSLGGGTDYGYTF. The CDR3 nucleotides read TGTGCCAGCAGCTTGGGGGGCGGGACGGACTATGGCTACACCTTC.

This clone has more than one count but fewer than ten. The V gene is TRBV5-1, the J gene TRBJ1-6; a possible D gene is TRBD1 (6 bases). Germline V lookup: CDR1 SGHRS, CDR2 YFSETQ. V was clipped by 4 bases and J by 0 bases, with 11 bases between them. This CDR3 is built from 16 residues. The CDR3 region has the DNA TGCGCCAGCAGCCAAGACAGGCCCTCCTATAATTCACCCCTCCACTTT. Protein sequence: CASSQDRPSYNSPLHF.

V usage is TRBV18 and J usage is TRBJ2-4; D unresolved. Germline lookup yields CDR1 KGHSH and CDR2 LQKENI. Trimming shortened V by 3 bases and J by 5 bases, and 8 bases separated the two germline ends. The CDR3 has 13 residues. As DNA, the CDR3 is TGTGCCAGCTCACCCGAACCGGAAAACATTCAGTACTTC. Residues: CASSPEPENIQYF.

The table lists this clone with a count of one. The chain carries TRBV7-9 and TRBJ1-2; no definite D call. The CDR3 is made up of 14 amino acids. CDR1 and CDR2 (germline): SEHNR, FQNEAQ (reference sequence). Between the trimmed V and J ends, which lost 5 bases and 4 bases, there was a span of 14 bases. In DNA, the CDR3 is TGTGCCAGCAGCGCGGATCTGCTTGGCTATGGCTACACCTTC. The encoded protein is CASSADLLGYGYTF.

V gene TRBV29-1 combines with J gene TRBJ2-5, with 10 bases lining up with TRBD2. Per germline, CDR1 SQVTM and CDR2 ANQGSEA. The CDR3 has 13 residues. V gave up 8 bases and J gave up 5 bases; unmatched junction bases: 8. CDR3 bases: TGCAGCACCCGAGCACTAGCGGGGGAGACCCAGTACTTC. The encoded protein is CSTRALAGETQYF.

The count of this clone is one. The V and J genes are TRBV5-1 and TRBJ2-5; 11 bases are shared with TRBD2. V was clipped by 3 bases and J by 3 bases; unmatched bases: 4. CDR3 length: 15 residues. Germline V gene sequence: CDR1 SGHRS, CDR2 YFSETQ. For the CDR3, the DNA is TGCGCCAGCAGCTACGGGACTAGCGGAAAAGAGACCCAGTACTTC. Its protein product is CASSYGTSGKETQYF.

This clone was counted only a few times. V usage is TRBV7-9 and J usage is TRBJ1-5, with D unresolved. Germline CDR1 and CDR2: SEHNR and FQNEAQ (reference sequence). Trimming took off 2 bases at V and 3 bases at J, with 8 bases between the two ends. This CDR3 is 14 amino acids long. This chain's CDR3 is CASSLPGYNQPQHF. Written as DNA, the CDR3 is TGTGCCAGCAGCTTACCGGGCTACAATCAGCCCCAGCATTTT.

The V and J genes are TRBV2 and TRBJ1-2, with 7 nucleotides matching TRBD1. V shed 6 bases and J 1 base; nucleotides not matched to a gene: 8. CDR1 and CDR2 (germline): SNHLY, FYNNEI. The CDR3 is 15 amino acids. The CDR3 DNA follows: TGTGCCAGCAGACCTGACAGGGAGCTTAACTATGGCTACACCTTC. It yields the protein CASRPDRELNYGYTF. Supplemented by reference TRBV2 and TRBJ1-2, the full variable domain reads EPEVTQTPSHQVTQMGQEVILRCVPISNHLYFYWYRQILGQKVEFLVSFYNNEISEKSEIFDDQFSVERPDGSNFTLKIRSTKLEDSAMYFCASRPDRELNYGYTFGSGTRLTVV.